This is a list of T cell receptor beta chains from one sample in a study of CD8+ T cells in alopecia areata. The assay was immunoSEQ multiplex PCR, and TCRdb's table has in-frame clones only and misses some. Among under 70,000 clones listed, 60% were seen once. The specimen was CD8+ T cells sorted from blood, collected at week 0. These receptors all stem from a human donor with alopecia areata. CDR3s include the opening cysteine and the closing phenylalanine or tryptophan. D genes are given only for firm matches. Where a row states a size, it is once, few, many or the class of an expanded clone; other rows omit it.

few,TRBJ2-1,TRBV7-9,14,TRBD1,TGTGCCAGCAGCTCCCCGGGACAGGGCAATGAGCAGTTCTTC,CASSSPGQGNEQFF
NA,TRBJ1-3,TRBV7-6,15,NA,TGTGCCAGCAGCTTAGGGCGGGGGGCCGGAAACACCATATATTTT,CASSLGRGAGNTIYF
few,TRBJ2-3,TRBV5-4,16,TRBD1,TGTGCCAGCAGCCTTCCAGAGGGACAGGGGATCCATACGCAGTATTTT,CASSLPEGQGIHTQYF
NA,TRBJ2-7,TRBV30,13,NA,TGTGCCTGGAAGAAAAGCACGACAGACGAGCAGTACTTC,CAWKKSTTDEQYF
NA,TRBJ1-2,TRBV7-9,17,TRBD1,TGTGCCAGCAGCTTTGCGGGACAGGGGAACCTCCGCTATGGCTACACCTTC,CASSFAGQGNLRYGYTF
few,TRBJ2-5,TRBV6-5,15,NA,TGTGCCAGCAGCCTCTCAGGGGATGAGCAAGAGACCCAGTACTTC,CASSLSGDEQETQYF
NA,TRBJ2-7,TRBV5-1,13,NA,TGCGCCAGCAGCCTCTGGACGGGGTACGAGCAGTACTTC,CASSLWTGYEQYF
NA,TRBJ1-6,TRBV4-1,15,NA,TGCGCCAGCAGCCAAGTTCAAATGGATAATTCACCCCTCCACTTT,CASSQVQMDNSPLHF
few,TRBJ2-7,TRBV7-9,13,TRBD1,TGTGCCAGCAGCTTGGGACAGGGGCTCGAGCAGTACTTC,CASSLGQGLEQYF
NA,TRBJ2-1,TRBV5-6,16,NA,TGTGCCAGCAGCCCCAGGGGAGACAGCTCCTACAATGAGCAGTTCTTC,CASSPRGDSSYNEQFF
few,TRBJ2-1,TRBV14,15,NA,TGTGCCAGCAGCCTCCCAGACTCCTCCTACAATGAGCAGTTCTTC,CASSLPDSSYNEQFF
few,TRBJ1-1,TRBV7-8,12,NA,TGTGCCAGCAGCTATTGGAACACTGAAGCTTTCTTT,CASSYWNTEAFF
few,TRBJ1-1,TRBV29-1,14,NA,TGCAGCGTTGGGATCTCAGGGTTGGACACTGAAGCTTTCTTT,CSVGISGLDTEAFF
NA,TRBJ1-1,TRBV2,14,NA,TGTGCCAGCAGTCGGGCCCGCTATGGCACTGAAGCTTTCTTT,CASSRARYGTEAFF
NA,TRBJ2-2,TRBV7-9,19,TRBD2,TGTGCCAGCAGCTCCGCGGGACTAGCGGGAGGGCCGGGCACCGGGGAGCTGTTTTTT,CASSSAGLAGGPGTGELFF
NA,TRBJ2-3,TRBV20-1,10,NA,TGCAGTGCTAGCACAGATACGCAGTATTTT,CSASTDTQYF
NA,TRBJ2-3,TRBV6-5,15,NA,TGTGCCAGCAGTTACTCGCCGTCCCCAGGCGATACGCAGTATTTT,CASSYSPSPGDTQYF
NA,TRBJ1-4,TRBV4-2,16,NA,TGTGCCAGCAGCCAAGATCGAGGGCAGGGTAATGAAAAACTGTTTTTT,CASSQDRGQGNEKLFF
NA,TRBJ1-1,TRBV27,14,NA,TGTGCCAGCAGTTGGGGTAACATGAACACTGAAGCTTTCTTT,CASSWGNMNTEAFF
NA,TRBJ1-5,TRBV6-5,15,NA,TGTGCCAGCAGTCTGACCCCGTATAGCAATCAGCCCCAGCATTTT,CASSLTPYSNQPQHF
few,TRBJ1-2,TRBV30,13,NA,TGTGCCTGGAAGCCCAGGGCCAACTATGGCTACACCTTC,CAWKPRANYGYTF
few,TRBJ2-5,TRBV10-3,13,TRBD1,TGTGCCATCAGTGGGGACAGGGTCGAGACCCAGTACTTC,CAISGDRVETQYF
NA,TRBJ2-2,TRBV4-1,14,NA,TGCGCCAGCAGCCTCGCCAGGGGTAACGGGGAGCTGTTTTTT,CASSLARGNGELFF
NA,TRBJ2-3,TRBV27,12,NA,TGTGCCAGCAGTTCCCCGGGGGATACGCAGTATTTT,CASSSPGDTQYF
NA,TRBJ2-6,TRBV6-5,14,NA,TGTGCCAGCAGTTACGTCTCTGGGGCCAACGTCCTGACTTTC,CASSYVSGANVLTF
NA,TRBJ1-2,TRBV27,15,TRBD1,TGTGCCAGCAGTATAAACAGGGGGGGCAACTATGGCTACACCTTC,CASSINRGGNYGYTF
few,TRBJ2-3,TRBV30,17,NA,TGTGCCTGGAGATTTTTCGACGTAGCGGACTTCACAGATACGCAGTATTTT,CAWRFFDVADFTDTQYF
NA,TRBJ1-2,TRBV5-6,15,NA,TGTGCCAGCAGTATGGCGCCAGGGAGCCCCGGGAACTACACCTTC,CASSMAPGSPGNYTF
NA,TRBJ2-7,TRBV4-1,15,TRBD2,TGCGCCAGCAGCCACGCAGCGGGGGGGCCCTACGAGCAGTACTTC,CASSHAAGGPYEQYF
few,TRBJ2-1,TRBV19,13,NA,TGTGCCAGTAGTATCCAGGGTTACAATGAGCAGTTCTTC,CASSIQGYNEQFF
few,TRBJ1-2,TRBV4-3,17,NA,TGCGCCAGCAGCCAGGACTACAGTAACCCACTCCACTATGGCTACACCTTC,CASSQDYSNPLHYGYTF
NA,TRBJ1-5,TRBV30,14,NA,TGTGCCTGGAGTTTAGGAGGAGTTGGTCAGCCCCAGCATTTT,CAWSLGGVGQPQHF
NA,TRBJ2-3,TRBV14,17,TRBD2,TGTGCCAGCAGCCCCGGGACTAGCGGGAGAATCACAGATACGCAGTATTTT,CASSPGTSGRITDTQYF
many,TRBJ1-2,TRBV5-6,15,NA,TGTGCCAGCAGCGCCAGCCTCCGTACTAACTATGGCTACACCTTC,CASSASLRTNYGYTF
NA,TRBJ2-4,TRBV6-6,14,TRBD2,TGTGCCAGCAGTTATGGCGGGAGGACGAACATTCAGTACTTC,CASSYGGRTNIQYF
few,TRBJ1-2,TRBV7-9,14,TRBD1,TGTGCCAGCAGCTTAGGAGGGGGCGCTAATGGCTACACCTTC,CASSLGGGANGYTF
NA,TRBJ1-2,TRBV6-5,16,TRBD1,TGTGCCAGCAGTTACTACAGGGGAATGGTTAACTATGGCTACACCTTC,CASSYYRGMVNYGYTF
medium-sized,TRBJ2-7,TRBV13,14,NA,TGTGCCAGCAGCCCAACACGGCGTGGAAGCGAGCAGTACTTC,CASSPTRRGSEQYF
NA,TRBJ2-1,TRBV7-2,15,TRBD1,TGTGCCAGCAGCTTAGACCAGGGGGCCGGCAATGAGCAGTTCTTC,CASSLDQGAGNEQFF
NA,TRBJ1-1,TRBV27,12,TRBD1,TGTGCCAGCAGCCAGGGGACAGCTGAAGCTTTCTTT,CASSQGTAEAFF
NA,TRBJ2-2,TRBV9,12,NA,TGTGCCAGCAGCGTAGTTACCGGGGAGCTGTTTTTT,CASSVVTGELFF
NA,TRBJ2-6,TRBV5-4,15,NA,TGTGCCAGCAGCTTGGTAGGGTACGGGGCCAACGTCCTGACTTTC,CASSLVGYGANVLTF
NA,TRBJ2-1,TRBV19,15,TRBD1,TGTGCCAGTAGTATTACTGGACAGGGATACAATGAGCAGTTCTTC,CASSITGQGYNEQFF
NA,TRBJ2-1,TRBV27,15,TRBD2,TGTGCCAGTAAGATCTCGGGAGGGCCCTACAATGAGCAGTTCTTC,CASKISGGPYNEQFF
NA,TRBJ1-2,TRBV30,14,NA,TGTGCCTGGAGCGGCCAGGGGAGAGACTATGGCTACACCTTC,CAWSGQGRDYGYTF
few,TRBJ1-1,TRBV5-1,13,NA,TGCGCCAGCAGCTTGGACAGGTATCTCGAAGCTTTCTTT,CASSLDRYLEAFF
NA,TRBJ2-3,TRBV7-8,11,NA,TGTGCCAGCAGCCGCGGAGATACGCAGTATTTT,CASSRGDTQYF
NA,TRBJ1-2,TRBV27,15,TRBD1,TGTGCCAGCAGTTTAGAAGGGGGCCAAATCTATGGCTACACCTTC,CASSLEGGQIYGYTF
NA,TRBJ2-3,TRBV4-1,15,TRBD2,TGCGCCAGCAGCCAAGGGGGAGGGGCCACAGATACGCAGTATTTT,CASSQGGGATDTQYF
NA,TRBJ2-2,TRBV30,13,NA,TGTGCCGGGGCTTGGAGTGGAGGCGGGGAGCTGTTTTTT,CAGAWSGGGELFF
NA,TRBJ1-1,TRBV7-9,15,NA,TGTGCCAGCAGCTCCCCAGCAGGGGCGAACACTGAAGCTTTCTTT,CASSSPAGANTEAFF
NA,TRBJ1-2,TRBV29-1,14,NA,TGCAGCGTTGAAGGGCACAACGCAAACTATGGCTACACCTTC,CSVEGHNANYGYTF
NA,TRBJ2-7,TRBV9,15,TRBD1,TGTGCCAGCAGCGTAGCGACCGGGACAGCCTACGAGCAGTACTTC,CASSVATGTAYEQYF
NA,TRBJ2-4,TRBV6-5,12,NA,TGTGCCAGCAGTACCTTACAGGGCATTCAGTACTTC,CASSTLQGIQYF
NA,TRBJ2-7,TRBV29-1,13,TRBD1,TGCAGCGTTCAATGGGACAGCTCCTACGAGCAGTACTTC,CSVQWDSSYEQYF
NA,TRBJ2-1,TRBV30,13,NA,TGTGCCTGGAGTTTGGCTTCCTACAATGAGCAGTTCTTC,CAWSLASYNEQFF
NA,TRBJ2-6,TRBV6-5,15,NA,TGTGCCAGCAGTACTGGTGTCTCTGGGGCCAACGTCCTGACTTTC,CASSTGVSGANVLTF